This passage covers 24 T cell receptor beta chains from one sample sequenced in a study of siplizumab effects on memory and regulatory T cells. Clones were read by immunoSEQ multiplex PCR, and TCRdb kept only the in-frame ones, dropping some. The data hold some 80,000 clones, with just under 95% observed a single time. Sample: CD8+ T cells sorted from blood. Receptor source: a human donor in good health.

The rearrangement joins TRBV19 to TRBJ2-7; D perhaps matches TRBD2 (5 bases). CDR3 size: 15 residues. CDR1 and CDR2 (germline): LNHDA, SQIVND (reference sequence). Trimming stripped 5 bases from V and 4 bases from J, with 18 bases between. The DNA for the CDR3 is TGTGCCAGTAGTGAGGCCTCCTTAGCGTCGTACGAGCAGTACTTC. Translated: CASSEASLASYEQYF.

V is TRBV7-2 and J is TRBJ1-1; 10 nucleotides align to TRBD1. Looked up from germline, CDR1 is SGHTA and CDR2 is FQGNSA. With V trimmed by 8 bases and J by 4 bases, 1 base remained unmatched. The CDR3 loop spans 12 amino acids. The CDR3: CASGDRGTEAFF. Written as DNA, the CDR3 is TGTGCCAGCGGGGACAGGGGCACTGAAGCTTTCTTT.

As to this clone: At one of its ends the junction is not consistent with the germline gene, which may arise from a read error. CDR3 protein: CAGSLVAEQFF. The CDR3, as DNA: TGTGCCGGCAGCTTGGTGGCTGAGCAGTTCTTC. V gene TRBV5-6 combines with J gene TRBJ2-1; unclear D gene. CDR3 length equals 11 residues. The V gene's germline CDR1 is SGHDT and CDR2 YYEEEE.

The rearrangement uses TRBV10-3 and TRBJ2-5; D remains ambiguous. This CDR3 is 13 amino acids long. Germline V gene lookup returns CDR1 ENHRY and CDR2 SYGVKD. Trimming stripped 10 bases from V and 0 bases from J, with 12 bases between. As DNA, the CDR3 is TGTGCCACGGAGCGCGGTCACCAAGAGACCCAGTACTTC. Translated: CATERGHQETQYF.

The chain uses TRBV29-1 and TRBJ2-7; TRBD2 is a possible D gene (5 bases). Germline-derived CDR1 and CDR2 are SQVTM and ANQGSEA. The CDR3 covers 12 residues. V lost 5 bases and J 6 bases, leaving 14 bases between the germline ends. CDR3 sequence (DNA): TGCAGCGTTCTCGATCCTAGCCGCGAGCAGTACTTC. It specifies CSVLDPSREQYF.

J is TRBJ2-1 and V is TRBV19, with 7 bases matching TRBD1. The CDR3 length is 13 residues. With 5 bases clipped from V and 6 bases from J, the junction kept 4 bases outside the gene matches. Germline V gives CDR1 LNHDA, CDR2 SQIVND (reference sequence). The chain's CDR3 is CASSWTGGNEQFF. The CDR3 coding sequence is TGTGCCAGTAGTTGGACAGGCGGCAATGAGCAGTTCTTC. Full variable domain (missing parts from reference TRBV19 and TRBJ2-1): DGGITQSPKYLFRKEGQNVTLSCEQNLNHDAMYWYRQDPGQGLRLIYYSQIVNDFQKGDIAEGYSVSREKKESFPLTVTSAQKNPTAFYLCASSWTGGNEQFFGPGTRLTVL.

V usage is TRBV4-1 and J usage is TRBJ2-5, with D unresolved. There are 11 residues in the CDR3. With 3 bases removed from V and 4 bases from J, the gap between germline ends came to 3 bases. Germline V gene data show CDR1 as MGHRA and CDR2 as YSYEKL. The CDR3 region has the DNA TGCGCCAGCAGCCACTCAGAGACCCAGTACTTC. Translating it yields CASSHSETQYF.

This chain links TRBV27 with TRBJ1-1, with TRBD1 as a possible D gene (6 bases). Germline CDR1 reads MNHEY; CDR2 reads SMNVEV (reference sequence). The CDR3 sequence is 13 residues long. Trimming removed 10 bases from V and 0 bases from J, with 12 bases in between. Written as DNA, the CDR3 is TGTGCCACCGGACAGCACATGAACACTGAAGCTTTCTTT. Translated, it gives CATGQHMNTEAFF.

Only one count was recorded for this clone. This chain links TRBV13 with TRBJ2-5; 10 bases are a match to TRBD2. This CDR3 spans 19 amino acids. J was trimmed by 3 bases and V by 7 bases; bases with no gene match: 20. The V gene's germline CDR1 is PRHDT and CDR2 FYEKMQ (reference sequence). CDR3 region: CASTQMGTSDLTGKETQYF. The CDR3 coding sequence is TGTGCCAGCACCCAAATGGGGACTAGCGACCTAACGGGTAAAGAGACCCAGTACTTC.

The chain couples TRBV9 to TRBJ2-3; no definite D call. The V end was cut by 0 bases, the J end by 2 bases, with 10 bases between. The CDR3 contains 15 residues. The germline CDR1 and CDR2 sequences are SGDLS and YYNGEE. As DNA, the CDR3 is TGTGCCAGCAGCGTAGATGAGCAGGACACAGATACGCAGTATTTT. Its protein product is CASSVDEQDTDTQYF.

The rearrangement uses TRBV19 and TRBJ2-1; the match to TRBD2 covers 9 bases. V dropped 8 bases and J dropped 3; count of bases not matched to a gene: 2. The CDR3 totals 13 residues. Germline CDR1 reads LNHDA; CDR2 reads SQIVND (reference sequence). The CDR3 DNA follows: TGTGCCAGTTCTAGCGGGATCTACAATGAGCAGTTCTTC. Translated: CASSSGIYNEQFF.

The chain recombines TRBV14 with TRBJ2-7; D ambiguous. Germline V gene data show CDR1 as SGHDN and CDR2 as FVKESK. V lost 1 base and J lost 7, with 11 bases in between. The CDR3 runs 13 residues. The CDR3 region is CASSQGFIDEQYF. In DNA, the CDR3 is TGTGCCAGCAGCCAAGGTTTTATCGATGAGCAGTACTTC.

The rearrangement joins TRBV19 to TRBJ2-5; D is tentatively TRBD1 or TRBD2 (5 bases each). Germline V gives CDR1 LNHDA, CDR2 SQIVND (reference sequence). CDR3 length equals 12 residues. V shed 8 bases and J shed 9 bases, with 16 bases lying between them. This CDR3 is CASRSFEGPQYF. CDR3 nucleotides: TGTGCCAGTCGTTCATTCGAGGGGCCCCAGTACTTC.

The chain combines TRBV5-1 with TRBJ2-5; TRBD2 matches 9 bases. The CDR3 has 14 residues. The trim removed 5 bases at V and 5 bases at J, leaving 7 bases unmatched. Germline CDR1 SGHRS, CDR2 YFSETQ. CDR3 region: CASRVASGAETQYF. The CDR3 DNA reads as TGCGCCAGCAGGGTAGCTAGCGGGGCCGAGACCCAGTACTTC.

The chain recombines TRBV19 with TRBJ2-3; 7 bases match TRBD1. The CDR3 consists of 17 residues. Trimming removed 5 bases from V and 2 bases from J; junction bases left unmatched: 13. Per the germline V gene, CDR1 is LNHDA and CDR2 is SQIVND (reference sequence). DNA of the CDR3: TGTGCCAGTAGTTCCCGTCTCCGGGACAGTGACACAGATACGCAGTATTTT. Translating it yields CASSSRLRDSDTDTQYF. The complete variable domain, with remaining parts taken from reference TRBV19 and TRBJ2-3, reads DGGITQSPKYLFRKEGQNVTLSCEQNLNHDAMYWYRQDPGQGLRLIYYSQIVNDFQKGDIAEGYSVSREKKESFPLTVTSAQKNPTAFYLCASSSRLRDSDTDTQYFGPGTRLTVL.

This chain links TRBV7-8 with TRBJ2-7, with 8 bases that match TRBD1. This CDR3 contains 13 residues. J lost 5 bases, V lost 5 bases, and 5 bases had no gene match. The V gene's germline CDR1 is SGHVS and CDR2 FQNEAQ. The CDR3 DNA is TGTGCCAGCAGCCGACAGGGGAAGAACGAGCAGTACTTC. This translates into CASSRQGKNEQYF. Full variable domain (rest looked up from reference TRBV7-8 and TRBJ2-7): GAGVSQSPRYKVAKRGQDVALRCDPISGHVSLFWYQQALGQGPEFLTYFQNEAQLDKSGLPSDRFFAERPEGSVSTLKIQRTQQEDSAVYLCASSRQGKNEQYFGPGTRLTVT.

V gene TRBV9 combines with J gene TRBJ2-3; D call uncertain. The CDR3 runs 22 residues. V lost 2 bases and J lost 0, with 31 bases in between. Germline V gene lookup returns CDR1 SGDLS and CDR2 YYNGEE. CDR3 DNA sequence: TGTGCCAGCAGCGTTAATCAACCGGGCCAGCCCACGCACGGATCTAGCACAGATACGCAGTATTTT. It translates to CASSVNQPGQPTHGSSTDTQYF. The variable domain in full, completed from reference TRBV9 and TRBJ2-3, reads DSGVTQTPKHLITATGQRVTLRCSPRSGDLSVYWYQQSLDQGLQFLIQYYNGEERAKGNILERFSAQQFPDLHSELNLSSLELGDSALYFCASSVNQPGQPTHGSSTDTQYFGPGTRLTVL.

In DNA form, the CDR3 reads TGTGCCAGCAGTCTTTCCTCCTACAATGAGCAGTTCTTC. Translating gives CASSLSSYNEQFF. The chain uses TRBV27 and TRBJ2-1; no clear D. V lost 5 bases, J lost 0 bases, and 5 bases lay in between. The V gene's germline CDR1 is MNHEY and CDR2 SMNVEV (reference sequence). CDR3 length equals 13 residues.

The rearrangement links TRBV7-9 to TRBJ2-7; 7 positions match TRBD2. The germline CDR1 and CDR2 sequences are SEHNR and FQNEAQ (reference sequence). J was trimmed by 4 bases and V by 5 bases; bases with no gene match: 11. This CDR3 is 15 amino acids long. In nucleotides, the CDR3 is TGTGCCAGCAGCCCCGGACTAGTCCTTGAATACGAGCAGTACTTC. Its protein is CASSPGLVLEYEQYF.

V usage is TRBV11-2 and J usage is TRBJ1-5; D remains ambiguous. V gave up 3 bases and J gave up 4 bases, with 13 bases separating them. Germline V gene sequence: CDR1 SGHAT, CDR2 FQNNGV. CDR3 size: 15 residues. The CDR3 nucleotides read TGTGCCAGCAGCTTTGATGGACGGAAGAATCAGCCCCAGCATTTT. This codes for CASSFDGRKNQPQHF.

This clone was seen a few times. The junction shows a germline mismatch at one end, possibly a read error. The chain uses TRBV6-1 and TRBJ1-1; D is unresolved. Germline V CDR1 and CDR2: MNHNS, SASEGT. The CDR3 loop spans 13 amino acids. CDR3 bases: TGTGCCAGCAGGGAAGGTCAGAACACTGAAGCTTTCTTT. It is translated as CASREGQNTEAFF.

The V call is TRBV7-9, the J call TRBJ2-7; TRBD2 matches 7 bases. CDR3 length: 14 residues. V lost 5 bases to trimming and J lost 2 bases; unmatched junction nucleotides: 6. CDR1 is SEHNR, CDR2 FQNEAQ, per germline (reference sequence). The CDR3 loop is CASSPRLAAYEQYF. The CDR3 bases are TGTGCCAGCAGCCCGAGACTAGCAGCCTACGAGCAGTACTTC.

Note on this clone: A much larger clone sits a single nucleotide away, making a read error possible. Within the sample, other DNA sequences also encode this same CDR3. This chain uses TRBV6-1 with TRBJ2-5; 14 nucleotides line up with TRBD2. CDR3 length: 15 amino acids. Germline V gives CDR1 MNHNS, CDR2 SASEGT. CDR3 residues: CASSGLAGGQETQYF. The CDR3, as DNA: TGTGCCAGCAGTGGACTAGCGGGAGGGCAAGAGACTCAGTACTTC.

The genes are TRBV9 and TRBJ1-5; the D gene is possibly TRBD1 (5 bases). V shed 3 bases and J shed 7 bases, with 20 bases lying between them. The CDR3 runs to 16 residues. CDR1 is SGDLS, CDR2 YYNGEE, per germline. CDR3 residues: CASSAHGQSGSQPQHF. In DNA form, the CDR3 reads TGTGCCAGCAGCGCTCATGGACAATCAGGTAGCCAGCCCCAGCATTTT.